The 27 T cell receptor beta chains in this list originate from one sample, sequenced in a study of CD4 and CD8 cells across lung adenocarcinoma regions. TCRdb fed the PCR reads into MiXCR, producing one record per CDR3 protein. The sample records approximately 12,000 distinct CDR3 sequences, under 75% being singletons. Sequenced input: CD8+ T cells from the margin of a lung tumor. Receptors were obtained from a female donor with lung adenocarcinoma. The CD4 and CD8 labels of this study may be unreliable.

The genes are TRBV5-1 and TRBJ1-6, with 9 bases that match TRBD1. V lost 4 bases, J lost 8 bases, and 10 bases stayed unmatched. The CDR3 totals 16 residues. Germline V gene lookup returns CDR1 SGHRS and CDR2 YFSETQ. CDR3 in amino acids: CASSAGGGTGHSPLHF. The DNA of the CDR3 is TGCGCCAGCAGCGCCGGGGGGGGGACAGGGCATTCACCCCTCCACTTT.

The V and J genes are TRBV6-1 and TRBJ1-2; 10 bases map to TRBD1. The germline CDR1 and CDR2 sequences are MNHNS and SASEGT. This CDR3 is 16 amino acids long. Germline trimming cut 7 bases from V and 10 bases from J; bases unmatched to any gene: 18. The CDR3 bases are TGTGCCAGCACCCTGACAGGGGGCGGAAACTTTCGGGACTACACCTTC. Its protein is CASTLTGGGNFRDYTF.

The genes are TRBV27 and TRBJ2-3, with D perhaps matching TRBD2 (7 bases). Gene TRBJ2-7 matches the end of the DNA better, so the J call may be wrong. The CDR3 covers 14 residues. Germline CDR1 and CDR2: MNHEY and SMNVEV (reference sequence). CDR3 loop: CAGRGGGVKDTQYF. In DNA, the CDR3 is TGTGCGGGGCGCGGGGGCGGGGTCAAAGATACGCAGTACTTC.

The chain recombines TRBV27 with TRBJ2-1; perhaps D is TRBD1 or TRBD2 (6 bases each). The J call may be faulty, since TRBJ2-5 better matches the DNA end. Germline V CDR1 and CDR2: MNHEY, SMNVEV (reference sequence). The CDR3 runs to 15 residues. For the CDR3, the DNA is TGTGCCGGGGGGTTAGGGGGGCCTGGGCCAGATACCCAGTACTTC. This translates into CAGGLGGPGPDTQYF.

The V call is TRBV6-5, the J call TRBJ2-5; a weak D match, TRBD1 (6 bases). The CDR3 has 14 residues. V lost 4 bases to trimming and J lost 3 bases, with 12 bases between them. Per germline, CDR1 MNHEY and CDR2 SVGAGI. CDR3 bases: TGTGCCAGCAGTTTCCTACAGGGAGAAGAGACCCAGTACTTC. Residues: CASSFLQGEETQYF.

Turning to this clonotype: One end of the junction does not line up with germline, which may come from a read error. This chain uses TRBV6-1 with TRBJ2-3, with TRBD1 matching 7 bases. Germline-derived CDR1 and CDR2 are MNHNS and SASEGT. The CDR3 sequence is 16 residues long. The CDR3 protein is CASSPRGQPATNTQYF. For the CDR3, the DNA is TGTGCCAGCAGTCCTAGGGGGCAGCCAGCCACAAATACGCAGTATTTT.

J is TRBJ2-5 and V is TRBV10-3, with TRBD2 matching over 9 bases. There are 16 residues in the CDR3. Trimming at V came to 0 bases and at J to 2 bases, leaving 4 bases not matched to a gene. The V gene's germline CDR1 is ENHRY and CDR2 SYGVKD. The CDR3 nucleotides are TGTGCCATCAGTGAGTCGAGGACTAGCGCGCAAGAGACCCAGTACTTC. Translated, it gives CAISESRTSAQETQYF.

This clonotype was seen ten or more times. This chain links TRBV4-1 with TRBJ1-6; TRBD1 aligns across 10 bases. With 0 bases clipped from V and 5 bases from J, the junction kept 4 bases outside the gene matches. Germline values: CDR1 MGHRA, CDR2 YSYEKL. This CDR3 has 17 residues. CDR3 DNA sequence: TGCGCCAGCAGCCAAGAAGGGACAGGGGACGATAATTCACCCCTCCACTTT. Translated, it gives CASSQEGTGDDNSPLHF.

This clonotype was detected many times. The chain employs TRBV7-8 and TRBJ1-5, with TRBD1 matching 7 bases. In germline, CDR1 is SGHVS, CDR2 FQNEAQ. CDR3 length: 14 amino acids. Losses at the gene ends were 5 bases for V and 5 bases for J; bases not matched to a gene: 6. CDR3 protein: CASSLPGGDQPQHF. The CDR3, as DNA: TGTGCCAGCAGCCTTCCAGGGGGGGATCAGCCCCAGCATTTT. Full variable domain (missing parts from reference TRBV7-8 and TRBJ1-5): GAGVSQSPRYKVAKRGQDVALRCDPISGHVSLFWYQQALGQGPEFLTYFQNEAQLDKSGLPSDRFFAERPEGSVSTLKIQRTQQEDSAVYLCASSLPGGDQPQHFGDGTRLSIL.

The chain is built from TRBV6-2 or TRBV6-3 and TRBJ2-5, with 7 bases that match TRBD1. Germline V lookup: CDR1 MNHEY, CDR2 SVGEGT. The CDR3 has 14 amino acids. Germline trimming cut 4 bases from V and 2 bases from J; bases unmatched to any gene: 4. Here the CDR3 reads CASSSGQLQETQYF. For the CDR3, the DNA is TGTGCCAGCAGTTCGGGACAGCTACAAGAGACCCAGTACTTC.

Many counts were recorded for this clonotype. The rearrangement joins TRBV4-1 to TRBJ1-2; no clear D. The germline V and J ends were trimmed by 1 base and 4 bases, with 4 bases remaining between them. The germline V gene has CDR1 MGHRA and CDR2 YSYEKL. The CDR3 has 12 amino acids. The CDR3 DNA is TGCGCCAGCAGCCAAGGTCCCTATGGCTACACCTTC. As protein: CASSQGPYGYTF.

The chain uses TRBV7-8 and TRBJ1-4; D is uncertain. CDR3 size: 12 residues. Trimming took off 4 bases at V and 12 bases at J, with 12 bases between the two ends. The germline V gene has CDR1 SGHVS and CDR2 FQNEAQ. The CDR3 DNA reads as TGTGCCAGCAGCTGGGCGACCGGCCAACTGTTTTTT. Amino acid sequence: CASSWATGQLFF.

Note on this clonotype: One end of the junction varies from germline; a read error may be responsible. The rearrangement joins TRBV10-2 to TRBJ2-3, with a weak D call TRBD1 (6 bases). Germline V gives CDR1 WSHSY, CDR2 SAAADI. The CDR3 has 15 amino acids. As DNA, the CDR3 is TGCGCCAGGGGTGATGGGGGCCTAGACCAAGAGACGCAGTACTTT. This translates into CARGDGGLDQETQYF.

This clonotype was seen only a few times. The rearrangement uses TRBV4-1 and TRBJ2-2, with 9 positions matching TRBD2. Looked up from germline, CDR1 is MGHRA and CDR2 is YSYEKL. Trimming took 1 base from V and 5 from J; bases not matched to a gene: 8. This CDR3 contains 17 residues. CDR3 sequence reads: CASSQALTSGDTGELFF. The CDR3 DNA reads as TGCGCCAGCAGCCAAGCCCTGACTAGCGGCGATACCGGGGAGCTGTTTTTT.

The table lists this clonotype with a few counts. The gene calls are TRBV11-3 and TRBJ2-1, with D possibly matching TRBD2 (5 bases). The V and J ends lost 8 bases and 7 bases respectively, with 9 bases between them. The CDR3 runs to 11 residues. Germline V gene lookup returns CDR1 SGHNT and CDR2 YENEEA. CDR3 sequence reads: CASGRGNEQFF. CDR3 DNA sequence: TGTGCCAGCGGGAGAGGAAATGAGCAGTTCTTC. The entire variable domain, with the rest obtained from reference TRBV11-3 and TRBJ2-1, is as follows: EAGVVQSPRYKIIEKKQPVAFWCNPISGHNTLYWYLQNLGQGPELLIRYENEEAVDDSQLPKDRFSAERLKGVDSTLKIQPAELGDSAVYLCASGRGNEQFFGPGTRLTVL.

The gene calls are TRBV10-1 and TRBJ1-1; D possibly corresponds to TRBD1 (6 bases). The CDR3 length is 15 residues. CDR1 is WNHNN, CDR2 SYGVQD, per germline (reference sequence). The germline V and J ends were trimmed by 4 bases and 8 bases, with 20 bases remaining between them. Written as DNA, the CDR3 is TGCGCCAGCAGTGCTTCGGGCGGGGGCTTCAGAGAAGCTTTCTTT. Protein sequence: CASSASGGGFREAFF.

V gene TRBV10-1 combines with J gene TRBJ2-4; D might be TRBD2 (5 bases). CDR1 and CDR2 from the germline V gene are WNHNN and SYGVQD (reference sequence). V lost 3 bases and J 12 bases, leaving 24 bases between the germline ends. This CDR3 is 16 amino acids long. The CDR3 DNA is TGCGCCAGCAGTGATAAGGGCGTGGGAGCCACAAATACTCAGTACTTC. It is translated as CASSDKGVGATNTQYF.

V gene TRBV5-5 combines with J gene TRBJ1-2, with unresolved D. The V end lost 2 bases, the J end lost 13 bases, and 12 bases lay between the germline ends. CDR1 is SGHKS and CDR2 is YYEKEE in the germline V gene (reference sequence). This CDR3 region has 11 residues. The CDR3 DNA reads as TGTGCCAGCAGCTTAGGCCCCCTCCCCACCTTC. This gives the protein CASSLGPLPTF.

The chain links TRBV6-1 to TRBJ2-7; D is perhaps TRBD2 (5 bases). The V end was cut by 5 bases, the J end by 5 bases, with 19 bases between. The CDR3 loop spans 15 amino acids. Germline CDR1 and CDR2: MNHNS and SASEGT. The CDR3 sequence: CASSNDGKGRDEQYF. The CDR3 nucleotides read TGTGCCAGCAGTAATGACGGTAAAGGGCGGGACGAGCAGTACTTC.

This rearrangement joins TRBV6-1 to TRBJ2-4, with D unclear. The V end lost 6 bases, the J end lost 10 bases, and 10 bases lay between the germline ends. CDR3 size: 11 residues. Germline V CDR1 and CDR2: MNHNS, SASEGT. The CDR3 loop is CASRANGIQYF. CDR3 nucleotides: TGTGCCAGCAGAGCCAATGGAATTCAGTACTTC.

This sequence joins TRBV6-1 and TRBJ2-4; TRBD1 matches 9 bases. Germline values: CDR1 MNHNS, CDR2 SASEGT. The CDR3 spans 20 residues. The trim removed 4 bases at V and 0 bases at J, leaving 16 bases unmatched. Here the CDR3 DNA reads TGTGCCAGCAGTGGGACCCGAGGGGACAGGGAGGCTTTAGCCAAAAACATTCAGTACTTC. It specifies CASSGTRGDREALAKNIQYF.

The V and J genes are TRBV7-8 and TRBJ2-4, with 14 bases identical to TRBD2. Gene TRBJ2-1 matches the end of the DNA better, so the J call may be wrong. The CDR3 spans 19 residues. Germline CDR1 reads SGHVS; CDR2 reads FQNEAQ. The CDR3 region is CASSSMTSGRAVVRNEQFF. The CDR3 bases are TGTGCCAGCAGCTCGATGACTAGCGGGAGGGCCGTTGTGAGGAATGAGCAGTTCTTC.

The V call is TRBV10-2, the J call TRBJ2-5; TRBD1 matches at 9 bases. The germline gives CDR1 WSHSY, CDR2 SAAADI. This CDR3 spans 13 amino acids. Trimming cost V 6 bases and J 11 bases; bases outside gene matches: 10. The CDR3 sequence is CASSPSRQGEQYF. The CDR3, as DNA: TGCGCCAGCAGCCCCTCGAGACAGGGGGAGCAGTACTTC.

This clonotype was counted between two and nine times. The J gene is TRBJ2-7, the V gene TRBV4-1; D might be TRBD2 (5 bases). CDR3 length: 12 residues. Trimming left V 3 bases short and J 6 bases short, with 9 bases between. Germline V gives CDR1 MGHRA, CDR2 YSYEKL. In DNA form, the CDR3 reads TGCGCCAGCAGCCACGAGGGTGGCGAGCAGTACTTC. Protein sequence: CASSHEGGEQYF.

In its sample, this clonotype was seen once. The V gene is TRBV6-1, the J gene TRBJ1-3, with D perhaps matching TRBD1 (6 bases). V was pared by 5 bases and J by 2 bases, with 13 bases between. The CDR3 runs to 15 residues. CDR1 MNHNS and CDR2 SASEGT come from the germline V gene. CDR3 loop: CASSPRRGAGNTIYF. CDR3 bases: TGTGCCAGCAGTCCCCGAAGGGGGGCTGGAAACACCATATATTTT.

This clonotype was observed at least ten times. V and J are TRBV10-3 and TRBJ2-2; tentatively, D is TRBD2 (6 bases). V dropped 0 bases and J dropped 4 bases, with 15 bases sitting between them. CDR1 and CDR2 (germline): ENHRY, SYGVKD. The CDR3 contains 17 residues. CDR3 DNA sequence: TGTGCCATCAGTGAGTCGACCTCGAGGAGGGGCACCGGGGAGCTGTTTTTT. Its translation: CAISESTSRRGTGELFF.

The V gene is TRBV24-1, the J gene TRBJ1-1, with TRBD1 matching 9 bases. The CDR3 consists of 14 residues. Trimming took 4 bases from V and 10 from J; bases not matched to a gene: 9. Germline V CDR1 and CDR2: KGHDR, SFDVKD. CDR3: CATSDEDRGRGAFF. CDR3 DNA: TGTGCCACCAGTGACGAGGACAGGGGCCGGGGAGCTTTCTTT.